One and the same sample provided the 22 T cell receptor beta chains below, sequenced in a study of cytomegalovirus exposure and HLA in healthy donors. The PCR used 60 Vbeta and 13 Jbeta primers. Using immunoSEQ multiplex PCR, the repertoire was profiled, and TCRdb retains in-frame clones only, with some absent. The sample has some 150,000 clones; 80% to 90% are singletons. Source material: PBMCs. The source of these receptors is a man aged 50-60 years in good health and CMV-seropositive.

The chain couples TRBV29-1 to TRBJ2-7, with 7 bases matching TRBD1. Germline V gene sequence: CDR1 SQVTM, CDR2 ANQGSEA. The CDR3 spans 13 residues. J gave up 0 bases and V 4 bases, and 3 bases lay outside the gene matches. CDR3 sequence: CSVAWDSSYEQYF. Here the CDR3 DNA reads TGCAGCGTTGCGTGGGACAGCTCCTACGAGCAGTACTTC.

The CDR3 sequence: CASSSSSSYEQYF. In DNA, the CDR3 is TGTGCCAGCAGCTCCTCCTCCTCCTACGAGCAGTACTTC. J is TRBJ2-7 and V is TRBV7-2; no definite D call. This CDR3 has 13 amino acids. In germline, CDR1 is SGHTA, CDR2 FQGNSA. V shed 4 bases and J shed 0 bases, with 7 bases lying between them. The whole variable domain, filled in from reference TRBV7-2 and TRBJ2-7, reads GAGVSQSPSNKVTEKGKDVELRCDPISGHTALYWYRQSLGQGLEFLIYFQGNSAPDKSGLPSDRFSAERTGGSVSTLTIQRTQQEDSAVYLCASSSSSSYEQYFGPGTRLTVT.

This clone was seen a handful of times. The rearrangement links TRBV7-9 to TRBJ2-5; 8 bases line up with TRBD1. Germline trimming cut 5 bases from V and 7 bases from J; bases unmatched to any gene: 6. The germline CDR1 and CDR2 sequences are SEHNR and FQNEAQ (reference sequence). The CDR3 totals 13 residues. CDR3 coding DNA: TGTGCCAGCAGCCCCCAGGGGGCCCTGACCCAGTACTTC. Residues: CASSPQGALTQYF.

On this clone itself: One end of the junction is discordant with germline, which a read error may explain. This chain uses TRBV5-1 with TRBJ1-2; 8 bases match TRBD1. Per germline, CDR1 SGHRS and CDR2 YFSETQ. CDR3 size: 13 residues. The CDR3 reads CANSTDRGTGYTF. In DNA form, the CDR3 reads TGCGCCAACAGCACAGACAGGGGAACTGGCTACACCTTC.

The chain joins TRBV19 to TRBJ1-2, with TRBD1 matching 9 bases. This CDR3 spans 15 amino acids. Germline V CDR1 and CDR2: LNHDA, SQIVND (reference sequence). The ends lost 8 bases at V and 5 bases at J; junction bases unmatched: 12. The CDR3 sequence: CASSPGTGKGYGYTF. The CDR3, as DNA: TGTGCCAGTTCCCCCGGGACAGGGAAAGGGTATGGCTACACCTTC.

The V gene is TRBV30, the J gene TRBJ1-2, with D unresolved. This CDR3 spans 13 amino acids. Germline loops: CDR1 GTSNPN, CDR2 SVGIG (reference sequence). V was clipped by 4 bases and J by 4 bases, with 13 bases between them. CDR3 sequence (DNA): TGTGCCTGGACAACAGCCTCCCTCTATGGCTACACCTTC. Amino acids: CAWTTASLYGYTF.

The rearrangement joins TRBV11-1 to TRBJ2-2, with D perhaps TRBD1 (5 bases). This CDR3 has 15 residues. Germline-derived CDR1 and CDR2 are SGHAT and FQDESV (reference sequence). Trimming removed 0 bases from V and 3 bases from J, with 8 bases in between. The CDR3 loop reads CASSLARVHTGELFF. In nucleotides, the CDR3 is TGTGCCAGCAGCTTAGCCAGGGTCCACACCGGGGAGCTGTTTTTT.

Only one count was recorded for this clone. The chain employs TRBV16 and TRBJ2-5; TRBD2 matches at 10 bases. This CDR3 has 15 amino acids. V trimming: 4 bases; J trimming: 2 bases; junction bases outside the gene matches: 4. CDR1 KGHSY and CDR2 FQNENV come from the germline V gene. DNA of the CDR3: TGTGCCAGCAGCCGCGGACTAGCGGATCAAGAGACCCAGTACTTC. As protein: CASSRGLADQETQYF.

The V call is TRBV10-3, the J call TRBJ1-2, with 10 bases identical to TRBD1. The V gene's germline CDR1 is ENHRY and CDR2 SYGVKD. The CDR3 length is 13 residues. Germline trimming cut 6 bases from V and 8 bases from J; bases unmatched to any gene: 6. Written as DNA, the CDR3 is TGTGCCATCAGAGCGACAGGGGGCGACGGCTACACCTTC. Protein: CAIRATGGDGYTF.

J is TRBJ2-1 and V is TRBV5-4, with D tentatively TRBD2 (5 bases). This CDR3 has 14 residues. Germline values: CDR1 SGHNT, CDR2 YYREEE (reference sequence). Trimming took 4 bases from V and 8 from J, leaving 16 bases between them. CDR3 nucleotide sequence: TGTGCCAGCAGCGCAGAACTAGGGAGCCATGAGCAGTTCTTC. Translated: CASSAELGSHEQFF.

The chain combines TRBV10-3 with TRBJ2-7; D ambiguous. This CDR3 spans 16 amino acids. Germline V CDR1 and CDR2: ENHRY, SYGVKD. V dropped 3 bases and J dropped 2 bases, with 17 bases sitting between them. CDR3 nucleotides: TGTGCCATCAGTGATATTTTGGGCGACCATACCTACGAGCAGTACTTC. This encodes CAISDILGDHTYEQYF.

The V call is TRBV11-1, the J call TRBJ2-7; 11 bases map to TRBD1. Trimming at V came to 5 bases and at J to 5 bases, leaving 8 bases not matched to a gene. Germline V lookup: CDR1 SGHAT, CDR2 FQDESV (reference sequence). The CDR3 is made up of 15 amino acids. The CDR3 spells CASSRGTGGKDEQYF. The CDR3 coding sequence is TGTGCCAGCAGCCGTGGGACAGGGGGAAAGGACGAGCAGTACTTC.

This clone showed up just once. This sequence joins TRBV6-6 and TRBJ2-7, with 8 bases that match TRBD1. Germline V gene data show CDR1 as MNHNY and CDR2 as SVGAGI (reference sequence). The CDR3 runs 13 residues. The junction had 6 bases not matched to a gene; V was cut back by 5 bases and J by 6 bases. Here the CDR3 DNA reads TGTGCCAGCAGTCGGACAGGGAGAAGCGAGCAGTACTTC. Amino acid sequence: CASSRTGRSEQYF.

The gene calls are TRBV5-3 and TRBJ2-7; TRBD2 matches at 7 bases. TRBV5-3 is annotated as an ORF whose role is uncertain. V lost 1 base, J lost 3 bases, and 16 bases stayed unmatched. The CDR3 consists of 18 residues. The CDR3 reads CARSLPAGTTDEIYEQYF. CDR3 nucleotide sequence: TGTGCCAGAAGCTTGCCCGCCGGGACTACCGATGAGATCTACGAGCAGTACTTC.

The chain is built from TRBV7-9 and TRBJ1-2; possibly TRBD1 for D (5 bases). Germline CDR1 is SEHNR and CDR2 is FQNEAQ (reference sequence). V shed 5 bases and J shed 5 bases, with 9 bases lying between them. This CDR3 is 12 amino acids long. CDR3 in DNA: TGTGCCAGCAGCGACGACAGATATGGCTACACCTTC. Its translation is CASSDDRYGYTF. Based on the CDR3 plus reference TRBV7-9 and TRBJ1-2, the full variable domain is DTGVSQNPRHKITKRGQNVTFRCDPISEHNRLYWYRQTLGQGPEFLTYFQNEAQLEKSRLLSDRFSAERPKGSFSTLEIQRTEQGDSAMYLCASSDDRYGYTFGSGTRLTVV.

This chain uses TRBV11-3 with TRBJ2-5; 7 bases agree with TRBD2. The germline gives CDR1 SGHNT, CDR2 YENEEA. The CDR3 loop spans 13 amino acids. The V and J ends lost 5 bases and 9 bases, in that order; junction bases with no gene match: 9. DNA for the CDR3: TGTGCCAGCAGCGGGGACTCCCGGGGGGCCCAGTACTTC. This sequence encodes CASSGDSRGAQYF.

V and J are TRBV7-2 and TRBJ2-2; possibly TRBD1 for D (5 bases). The length of the CDR3 is 15 residues. In germline, CDR1 is SGHTA, CDR2 FQGNSA. Trimming took off 1 base at V and 5 bases at J, with 11 bases between the two ends. The CDR3 spells CASSLGQGRTGELFF. The CDR3, as DNA: TGTGCCAGCAGCTTAGGGCAGGGTCGTACCGGGGAGCTGTTTTTT. Based on the CDR3 plus reference TRBV7-2 and TRBJ2-2, the full variable domain is GAGVSQSPSNKVTEKGKDVELRCDPISGHTALYWYRQSLGQGLEFLIYFQGNSAPDKSGLPSDRFSAERTGGSVSTLTIQRTQQEDSAVYLCASSLGQGRTGELFFGEGSRLTVL.

The chain recombines TRBV10-3 with TRBJ1-2; 10 positions agree with TRBD1. Germline lookup yields CDR1 ENHRY and CDR2 SYGVKD. Germline trimming cut 10 bases from V and 2 bases from J; bases unmatched to any gene: 10. This CDR3 comprises 15 residues. CDR3 region: CATSTRQGANYGYTF. The CDR3 DNA reads as TGTGCCACGAGCACTCGACAGGGGGCGAACTATGGCTACACCTTC.

The chain recombines TRBV27 with TRBJ2-1, with TRBD2 matching 8 bases. Germline CDR1 is MNHEY and CDR2 is SMNVEV (reference sequence). This CDR3 has 16 amino acids. J was trimmed by 3 bases and V by 5 bases; bases with no gene match: 9. CDR3 sequence (DNA): TGTGCCAGCAGTCTTATCCCGGGACTAGACTACAATGAGCAGTTCTTC. Residues: CASSLIPGLDYNEQFF.

V gene TRBV7-2 combines with J gene TRBJ1-2; 11 bases are shared with TRBD1. This CDR3 has 17 residues. V was pared by 4 bases and J by 5 bases, with 12 bases of the junction left unmatched. Germline assignment: CDR1 SGHTA and CDR2 FQGNSA. CDR3 nucleotides: TGTGCCAGCAGCTCCGCCGGGACAGGGGGTAGGGTTTATGGCTACACCTTC. Translated, it gives CASSSAGTGGRVYGYTF.

This clone was seen a few times. V usage is TRBV10-3 and J usage is TRBJ1-5; perhaps TRBD1 as D (6 bases). The CDR3 consists of 12 residues. V lost 9 bases, J lost 8 bases, and 14 bases lay in between. CDR1 ENHRY and CDR2 SYGVKD come from the germline V gene. This chain's CDR3 is CAIRDEGEPQHF. CDR3 nucleotides: TGTGCCATAAGGGACGAGGGGGAGCCCCAGCATTTT.

This rearrangement joins TRBV4-2 to TRBJ2-2; 11 nucleotides agree with TRBD2. The CDR3 contains 16 residues. Trimming cost V 1 base and J 4 bases; bases outside gene matches: 2. The germline gives CDR1 LGHNA, CDR2 YNFKEQ. CDR3 amino acids: CASSQGLAGSTGELFF. CDR3 DNA: TGTGCCAGCAGCCAAGGACTAGCGGGAAGCACCGGGGAGCTGTTTTTT.